Shown below are 12 T cell receptor beta chains from a single sample sequenced in a study of blood T cell repertoires in COVID-19. Method: immunoSEQ multiplex PCR; TCRdb's copy keeps in-frame clones and lacks some. The table lists under 130,000 clones, 65% to 80% of them singletons. Specimen: peripheral blood. These receptor sequences come from a man aged 70 or older with active or convalescent COVID-19.

The chain carries TRBV19 and TRBJ2-2; 8 nucleotides match TRBD2. J gave up 0 bases and V 6 bases, and 3 bases lay outside the gene matches. The V gene's germline CDR1 is LNHDA and CDR2 SQIVND (reference sequence). This CDR3 is built from 15 residues. The CDR3 DNA reads as TGTGCCAGTAGGGTTAGCGGGGCGAACACCGGGGAGCTGTTTTTT. Its translation is CASRVSGANTGELFF.

The chain recombines TRBV30 with TRBJ1-6; no definite D call. The CDR3 loop spans 13 amino acids. The V end was cut by 4 bases, the J end by 6 bases, with 10 bases between. Germline V gives CDR1 GTSNPN, CDR2 SVGIG (reference sequence). CDR3 in DNA: TGTGCCTGGAAGCCAGGTTCTAATTCACCCCTCCACTTT. This encodes CAWKPGSNSPLHF.

The V gene is TRBV7-9, the J gene TRBJ2-7; 9 bases map to TRBD2. The CDR3 loop spans 14 amino acids. Trimming cost V 5 bases and J 4 bases; bases outside gene matches: 6. The germline V gene has CDR1 SEHNR and CDR2 FQNEAQ (reference sequence). DNA of the CDR3: TGTGCCAGCAGCGGGACTAGCTCCTTTTACGAGCAGTACTTC. This translates into CASSGTSSFYEQYF.

CDR3 region: CASGLKVGQGAYTEAFF. For the CDR3, the DNA is TGTGCTAGTGGTTTGAAGGTGGGACAGGGGGCCTATACTGAAGCTTTCTTT. The chain links TRBV12-5 to TRBJ1-1; 12 bases line up with TRBD1. J lost 5 bases, V lost 2 bases, and 9 bases had no gene match. CDR1 LGHNT and CDR2 FRNRAP come from the germline V gene. This CDR3 has 17 residues.

This clone was found many times. This sequence joins TRBV27 and TRBJ1-1, with D perhaps TRBD1 (5 bases). CDR3 length: 15 amino acids. The V end lost 2 bases, the J end lost 3 bases, and 13 bases lay between the germline ends. The germline V gene has CDR1 MNHEY and CDR2 SMNVEV (reference sequence). CDR3 sequence: CASSLRGRGDTEAFF. The DNA of the CDR3 is TGTGCCAGCAGTTTAAGGGGTCGGGGGGACACTGAAGCTTTCTTT.

The chain carries TRBV5-8 and TRBJ2-7; weak D call: TRBD1 (5 bases). Trimming shortened V by 0 bases and J by 4 bases, and 5 bases separated the two germline ends. This CDR3 is built from 12 residues. The germline V gene has CDR1 SGHTS and CDR2 YDEGEE. The CDR3 sequence: CASSLDRYEQYF. In DNA, the CDR3 is TGTGCCAGCAGCTTGGACAGGTACGAGCAGTACTTC.

The chain uses TRBV27 and TRBJ2-7; the match to TRBD1 covers 7 bases. There are 15 residues in the CDR3. The V gene end was trimmed by 2 bases and the J gene end by 0 bases; junction bases not matched to a gene: 4. The germline V gene has CDR1 MNHEY and CDR2 SMNVEV (reference sequence). CDR3 sequence reads: CASSLVPGGSYEQYF. CDR3 in DNA: TGTGCCAGCAGTTTAGTCCCAGGGGGCTCCTACGAGCAGTACTTC.

There are a few counts of this clone. This chain links TRBV15 with TRBJ2-7, with D maybe TRBD1 (6 bases). V lost 1 base and J 3 bases, leaving 10 bases between the germline ends. The germline V gene encodes CDR1 LNHNV and CDR2 YYDKDF (reference sequence). The CDR3 has 14 residues. CDR3 protein: CATSRVPGDYEQYF. CDR3 DNA sequence: TGTGCCACCAGCAGAGTGCCAGGGGACTACGAGCAGTACTTC.

The chain joins TRBV2 to TRBJ2-3; 11 bases map to TRBD1. The CDR3 has 15 amino acids. The ends lost 7 bases at V and 5 bases at J; junction bases unmatched: 8. Germline V gene data show CDR1 as SNHLY and CDR2 as FYNNEI. The CDR3 reads CASTADRGRGDTQYF. The CDR3, as DNA: TGTGCCAGCACCGCGGACAGGGGGCGTGGAGATACGCAGTATTTT.

J is TRBJ1-6 and V is TRBV10-1, with D unresolved. Trimming left V 1 base short and J 8 bases short, with 12 bases between. This CDR3 contains 15 residues. Germline V gene data show CDR1 as WNHNN and CDR2 as SYGVQD (reference sequence). The CDR3 sequence is CASSEFWEEDSPLHF. In DNA form, the CDR3 reads TGCGCCAGCAGTGAGTTCTGGGAGGAGGATTCACCCCTCCACTTT.

This chain connects TRBV5-1 to TRBJ1-1, with a weak D call TRBD1 (5 bases). Germline CDR1 and CDR2: SGHRS and YFSETQ. Trimming left V 4 bases short and J 3 bases short, with 10 bases between. The CDR3 is 13 amino acids. The CDR3 protein is CASSPSGHTEAFF. The CDR3, as DNA: TGCGCCAGCAGCCCCTCAGGGCACACTGAAGCTTTCTTT.

In this sample, this clone turned up once. This chain joins TRBV7-6 and TRBJ2-7, with 8 bases fitting TRBD1. V was pared by 1 base and J by 1 base, with 3 bases of the junction left unmatched. This CDR3 contains 15 residues. Germline values: CDR1 SGHVS, CDR2 FNYEAQ. The CDR3 DNA follows: TGTGCCAGCAGCTTAGGACAGGGGAGGTCCTACGAGCAGTACTTC. It is translated as CASSLGQGRSYEQYF. Combining the CDR3 with reference TRBV7-6 and TRBJ2-7 gives the whole variable domain GAGVSQSPRYKVTKRGQDVALRCDPISGHVSLYWYRQALGQGPEFLTYFNYEAQQDKSGLPNDRFSAERPEGSISTLTIQRTEQRDSAMYRCASSLGQGRSYEQYFGPGTRLTVT.